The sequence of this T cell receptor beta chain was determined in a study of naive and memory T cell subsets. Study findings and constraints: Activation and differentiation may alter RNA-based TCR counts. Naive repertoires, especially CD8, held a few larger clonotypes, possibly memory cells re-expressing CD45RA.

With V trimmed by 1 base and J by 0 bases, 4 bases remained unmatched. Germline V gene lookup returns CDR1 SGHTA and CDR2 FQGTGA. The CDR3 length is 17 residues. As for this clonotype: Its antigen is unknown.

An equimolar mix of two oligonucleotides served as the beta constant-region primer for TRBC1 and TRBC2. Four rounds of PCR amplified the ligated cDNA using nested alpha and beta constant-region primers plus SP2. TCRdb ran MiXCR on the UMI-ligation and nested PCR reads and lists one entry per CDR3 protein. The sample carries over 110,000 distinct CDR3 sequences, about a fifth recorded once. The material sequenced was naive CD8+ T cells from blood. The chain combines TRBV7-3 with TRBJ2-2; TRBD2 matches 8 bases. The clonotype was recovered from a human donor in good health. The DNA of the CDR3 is TGTGCCAGCAGCTTAAGCGGGGGGAGTCCGAACACCGGGGAGCTGTTTTTT. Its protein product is CASSLSGGSPNTGELFF.